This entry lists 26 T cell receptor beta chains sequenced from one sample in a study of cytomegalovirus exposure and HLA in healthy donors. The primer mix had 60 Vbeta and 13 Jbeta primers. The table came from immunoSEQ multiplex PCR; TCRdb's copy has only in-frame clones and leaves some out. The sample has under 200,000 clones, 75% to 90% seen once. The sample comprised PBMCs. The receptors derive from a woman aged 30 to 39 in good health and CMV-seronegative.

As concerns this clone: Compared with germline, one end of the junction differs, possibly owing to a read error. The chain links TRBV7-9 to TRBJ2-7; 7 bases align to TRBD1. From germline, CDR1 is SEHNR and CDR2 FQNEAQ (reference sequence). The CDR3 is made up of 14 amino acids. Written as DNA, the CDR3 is TGTGCCAGCAGCTTTGGACAGGACCTCCCTGCACGGCACTTC. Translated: CASSFGQDLPARHF. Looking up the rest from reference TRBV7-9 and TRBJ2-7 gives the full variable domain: DTGVSQNPRHKITKRGQNVTFRCDPISEHNRLYWYRQTLGQGPEFLTYFQNEAQLEKSRLLSDRFSAERPKGSFSTLEIQRTEQGDSAMYLCASSFGQDLPARHFGPGTRLTVT.

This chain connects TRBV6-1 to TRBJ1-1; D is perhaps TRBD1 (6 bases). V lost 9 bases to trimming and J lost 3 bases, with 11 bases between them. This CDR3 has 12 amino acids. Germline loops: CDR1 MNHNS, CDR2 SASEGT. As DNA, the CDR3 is TGTGCCAGTAACAGGGTTTACACTGAAGCTTTCTTT. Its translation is CASNRVYTEAFF.

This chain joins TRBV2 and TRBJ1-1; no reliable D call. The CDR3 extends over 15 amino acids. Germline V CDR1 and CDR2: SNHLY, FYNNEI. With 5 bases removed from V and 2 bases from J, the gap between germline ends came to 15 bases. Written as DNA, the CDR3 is TGTGCCAGCAGTAAGGTCGGACTCCCAAACACTGAAGCTTTCTTT. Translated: CASSKVGLPNTEAFF. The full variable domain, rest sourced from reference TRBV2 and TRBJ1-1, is EPEVTQTPSHQVTQMGQEVILRCVPISNHLYFYWYRQILGQKVEFLVSFYNNEISEKSEIFDDQFSVERPDGSNFTLKIRSTKLEDSAMYFCASSKVGLPNTEAFFGQGTRLTVV.

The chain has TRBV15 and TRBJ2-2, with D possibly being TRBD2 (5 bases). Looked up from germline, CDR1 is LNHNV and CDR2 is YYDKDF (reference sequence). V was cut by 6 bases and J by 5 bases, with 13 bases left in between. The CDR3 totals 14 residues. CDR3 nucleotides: TGTGCCACCAGGAGGGCGCGAATTACCGGGGAGCTGTTTTTT. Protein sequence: CATRRARITGELFF.

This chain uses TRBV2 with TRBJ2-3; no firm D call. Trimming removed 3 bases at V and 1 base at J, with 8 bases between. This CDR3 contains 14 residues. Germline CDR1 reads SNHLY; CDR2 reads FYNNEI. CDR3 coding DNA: TGTGCCAGCAGTGAGTGGCACCGCACAGATACGCAGTATTTT. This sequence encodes CASSEWHRTDTQYF.

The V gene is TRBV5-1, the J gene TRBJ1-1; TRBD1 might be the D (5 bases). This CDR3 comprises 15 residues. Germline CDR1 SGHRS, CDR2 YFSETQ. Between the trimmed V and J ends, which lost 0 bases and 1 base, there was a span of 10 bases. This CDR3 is CASSLVGTPNTEAFF. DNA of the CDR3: TGCGCCAGCAGCTTGGTAGGGACTCCGAACACTGAAGCTTTCTTT.

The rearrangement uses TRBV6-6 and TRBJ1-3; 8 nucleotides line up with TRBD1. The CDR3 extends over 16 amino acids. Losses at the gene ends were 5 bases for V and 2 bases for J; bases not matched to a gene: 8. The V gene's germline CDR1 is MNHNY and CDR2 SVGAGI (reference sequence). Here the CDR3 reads CASSPQGARTGNTIYF. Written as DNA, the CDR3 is TGTGCCAGCAGTCCTCAGGGGGCCCGTACTGGAAACACCATATATTTT.

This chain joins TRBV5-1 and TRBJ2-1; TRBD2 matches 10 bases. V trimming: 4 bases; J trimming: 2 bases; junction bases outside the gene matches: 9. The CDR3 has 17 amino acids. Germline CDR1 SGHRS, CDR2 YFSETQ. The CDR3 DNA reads TGCGCCAGCAGCAGTGACTTAGCGGGAGGTACCTACAATGAGCAGTTCTTC. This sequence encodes CASSSDLAGGTYNEQFF.

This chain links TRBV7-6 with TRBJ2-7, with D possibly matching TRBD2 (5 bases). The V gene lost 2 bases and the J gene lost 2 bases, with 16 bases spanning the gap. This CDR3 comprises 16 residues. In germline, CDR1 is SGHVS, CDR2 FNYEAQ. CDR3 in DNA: TGTGCCAGCAGCTTAAATAACAATCCCGGGACCTACGAGCAGTACTTC. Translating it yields CASSLNNNPGTYEQYF.

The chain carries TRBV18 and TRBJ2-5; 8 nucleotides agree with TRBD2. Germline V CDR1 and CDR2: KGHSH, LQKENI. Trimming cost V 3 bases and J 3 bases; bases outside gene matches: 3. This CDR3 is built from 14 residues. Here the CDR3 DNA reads TGTGCCAGCTCACCGGGACTAGTTAAAGAGACCCAGTACTTC. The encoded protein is CASSPGLVKETQYF.

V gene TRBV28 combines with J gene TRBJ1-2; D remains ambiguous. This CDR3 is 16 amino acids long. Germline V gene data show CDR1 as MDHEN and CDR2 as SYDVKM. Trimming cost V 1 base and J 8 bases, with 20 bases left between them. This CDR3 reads CASSLSRGSRREGYTF. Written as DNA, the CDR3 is TGTGCCAGCAGTTTATCGAGAGGCTCGCGGCGGGAAGGCTACACCTTC.

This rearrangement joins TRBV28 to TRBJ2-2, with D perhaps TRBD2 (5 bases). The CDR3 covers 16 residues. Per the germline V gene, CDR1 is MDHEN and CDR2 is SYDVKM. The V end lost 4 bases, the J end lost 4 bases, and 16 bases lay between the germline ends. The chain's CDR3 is CASSSQAEDSTGELFF. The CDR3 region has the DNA TGTGCCAGCAGTTCCCAAGCGGAAGACTCCACCGGGGAGCTGTTTTTT.

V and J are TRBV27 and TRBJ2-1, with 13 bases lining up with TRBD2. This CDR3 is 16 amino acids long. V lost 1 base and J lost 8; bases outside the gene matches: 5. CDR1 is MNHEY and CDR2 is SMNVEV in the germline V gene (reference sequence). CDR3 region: CASSLLLAGGPYEQFF. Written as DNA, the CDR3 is TGTGCCAGCAGTTTATTACTAGCGGGAGGGCCCTATGAGCAGTTCTTC.

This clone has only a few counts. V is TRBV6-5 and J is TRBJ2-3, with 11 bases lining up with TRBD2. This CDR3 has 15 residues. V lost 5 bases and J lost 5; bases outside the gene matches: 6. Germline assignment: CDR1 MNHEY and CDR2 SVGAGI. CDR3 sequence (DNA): TGTGCCAGCAGTCAGTTAGCGGGAGGGCAAGATACGCAGTATTTT. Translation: CASSQLAGGQDTQYF.

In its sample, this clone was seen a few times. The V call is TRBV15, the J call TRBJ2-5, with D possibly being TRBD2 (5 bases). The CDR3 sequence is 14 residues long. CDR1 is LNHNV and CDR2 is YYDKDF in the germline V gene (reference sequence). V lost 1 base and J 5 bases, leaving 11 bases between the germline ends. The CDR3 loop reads CATSRAGYFETQYF. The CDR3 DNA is TGTGCCACCAGCAGAGCGGGGTATTTTGAGACCCAGTACTTC.

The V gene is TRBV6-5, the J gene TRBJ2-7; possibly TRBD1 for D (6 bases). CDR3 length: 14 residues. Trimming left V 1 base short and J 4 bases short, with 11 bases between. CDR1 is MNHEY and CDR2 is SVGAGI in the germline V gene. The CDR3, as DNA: TGTGCCAGCAGTTACTTCCTAGGGGGTTACGAGCAGTACTTC. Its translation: CASSYFLGGYEQYF.

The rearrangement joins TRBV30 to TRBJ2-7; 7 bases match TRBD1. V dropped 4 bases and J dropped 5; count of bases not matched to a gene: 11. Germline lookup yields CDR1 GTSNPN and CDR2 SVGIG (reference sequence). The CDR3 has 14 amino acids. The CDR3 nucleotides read TGTGCCTGGACCCCGACAGGGTTCAGCCACGAGCAGTACTTC. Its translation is CAWTPTGFSHEQYF. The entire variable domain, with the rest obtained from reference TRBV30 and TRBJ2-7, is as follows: SQTIHQWPATLVQPVGSPLSLECTVEGTSNPNLYWYRQAAGRGLQLLFYSVGIGQISSEVPQNLSASRPQDRQFILSSKKLLLSDSGFYLCAWTPTGFSHEQYFGPGTRLTVT.

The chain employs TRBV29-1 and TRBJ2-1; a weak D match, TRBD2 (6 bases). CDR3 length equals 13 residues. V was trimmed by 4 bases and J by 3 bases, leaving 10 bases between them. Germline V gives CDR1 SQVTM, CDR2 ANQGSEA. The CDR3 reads CSVGQGLYNEQFF. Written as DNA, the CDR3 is TGCAGCGTTGGGCAGGGACTCTACAATGAGCAGTTCTTC.

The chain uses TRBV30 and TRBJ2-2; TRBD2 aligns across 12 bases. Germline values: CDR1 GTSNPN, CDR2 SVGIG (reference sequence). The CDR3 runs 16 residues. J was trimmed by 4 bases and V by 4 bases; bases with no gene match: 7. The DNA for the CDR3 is TGTGCCTGGACCGTACTAGCGGGGGGTTTCACCGGGGAGCTGTTTTTT. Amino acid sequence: CAWTVLAGGFTGELFF.

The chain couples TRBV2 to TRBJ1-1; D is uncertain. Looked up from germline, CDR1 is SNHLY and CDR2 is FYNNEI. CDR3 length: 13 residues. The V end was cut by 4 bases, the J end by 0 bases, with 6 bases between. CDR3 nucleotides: TGTGCCAGCAGTGCGGAGGTGAACACTGAAGCTTTCTTT. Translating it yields CASSAEVNTEAFF.

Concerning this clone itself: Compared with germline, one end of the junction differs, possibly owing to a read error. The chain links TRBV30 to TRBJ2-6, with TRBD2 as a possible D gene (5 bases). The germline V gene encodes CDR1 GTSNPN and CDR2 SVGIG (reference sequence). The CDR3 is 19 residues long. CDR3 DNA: TGTACCTGGGGTAAAAGACGGTCTCGAGGGCTCTCTGGGGCCAACGTCCTGACTTTC. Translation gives CTWGKRRSRGLSGANVLTF.

DNA for the CDR3: TGTGCCAGCAGCTTAAGACTTATTGGGGGGGACACTGAAGCTTTCTTT. Its protein is CASSLRLIGGDTEAFF. The rearrangement joins TRBV11-2 to TRBJ1-1, with a tentative D call TRBD1 (5 bases). Per germline, CDR1 SGHAT and CDR2 FQNNGV. This CDR3 contains 16 residues. V lost 2 bases and J 3 bases, leaving 16 bases between the germline ends.

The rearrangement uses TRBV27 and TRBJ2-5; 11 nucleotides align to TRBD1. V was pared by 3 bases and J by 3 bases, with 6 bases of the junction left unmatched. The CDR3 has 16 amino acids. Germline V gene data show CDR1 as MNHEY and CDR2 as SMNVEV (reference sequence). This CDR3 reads CASSFHPGQGEETQYF. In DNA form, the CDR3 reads TGTGCCAGCAGTTTTCATCCGGGACAGGGGGAAGAGACCCAGTACTTC.

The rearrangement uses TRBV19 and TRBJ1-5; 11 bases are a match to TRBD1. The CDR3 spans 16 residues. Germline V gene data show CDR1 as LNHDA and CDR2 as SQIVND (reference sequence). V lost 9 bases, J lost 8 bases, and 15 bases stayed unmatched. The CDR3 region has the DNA TGTGCCAGCTTCCCTAAACTGGGACAGGGGGACGAGCCCCAGCATTTT. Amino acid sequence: CASFPKLGQGDEPQHF.

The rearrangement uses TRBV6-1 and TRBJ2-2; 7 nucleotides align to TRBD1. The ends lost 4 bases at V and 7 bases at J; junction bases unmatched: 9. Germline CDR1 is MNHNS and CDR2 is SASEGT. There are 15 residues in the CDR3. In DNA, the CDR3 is TGTGCCAGCAGTGCACTGTTAGGGGGCATCGGGGAGCTGTTTTTT. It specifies CASSALLGGIGELFF.

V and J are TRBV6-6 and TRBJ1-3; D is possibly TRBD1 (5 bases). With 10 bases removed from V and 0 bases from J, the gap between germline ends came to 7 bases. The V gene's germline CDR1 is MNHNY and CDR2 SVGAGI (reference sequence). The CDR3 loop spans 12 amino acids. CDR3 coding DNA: TGTGCCACGGGGGGCTCTGGAAACACCATATATTTT. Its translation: CATGGSGNTIYF.